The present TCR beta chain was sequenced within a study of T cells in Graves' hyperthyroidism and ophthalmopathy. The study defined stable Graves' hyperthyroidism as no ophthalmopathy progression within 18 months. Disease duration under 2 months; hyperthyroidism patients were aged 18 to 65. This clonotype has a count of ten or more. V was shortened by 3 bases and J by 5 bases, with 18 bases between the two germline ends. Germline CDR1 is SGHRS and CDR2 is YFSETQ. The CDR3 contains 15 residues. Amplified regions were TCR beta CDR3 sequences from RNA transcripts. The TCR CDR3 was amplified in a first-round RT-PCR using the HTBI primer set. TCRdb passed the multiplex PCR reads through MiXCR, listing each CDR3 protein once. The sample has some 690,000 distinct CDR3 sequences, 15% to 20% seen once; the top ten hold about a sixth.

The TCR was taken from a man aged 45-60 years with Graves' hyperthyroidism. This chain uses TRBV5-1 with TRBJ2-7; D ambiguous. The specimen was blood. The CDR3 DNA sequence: TGCGCCAGCAGCTATGGGCATGAGGCCGCGGACGAGCAGTACTTC. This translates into CASSYGHEAADEQYF.